A single TCR beta chain is shown here with its context. The antigen is unknown. At the deep level, the assay was run. The protocol was immunoSEQ multiplex PCR, while the TCRdb copy is restricted to in-frame clones and leaves out a portion. The data contain some 1,900,000 clones, about 95% of them singletons. These data come from a study of shared clonotypes between healthy human individuals. Positive CCR7 selection of CD45RO-negative cells yielded the naive CD8 cells, and terminally differentiated effector memory CD45RA+ cells were excluded. The study's findings and limits: Among the subsets, naive ones generally showed larger estimated richness than memory ones. Incompleteness in sorted-subset sequencing, despite large depth, was shown by rarefaction.

The germline gives CDR1 PRHDT, CDR2 FYEKMQ (reference sequence). The V gene end was trimmed by 3 bases and the J gene end by 4 bases; junction bases not matched to a gene: 4. The CDR3 runs to 14 residues. This clonotype originated in a man younger than 30 in good health. J is TRBJ2-7 and V is TRBV13; 9 bases map to TRBD2. Sequenced sample: naive CD8+ T cells sorted from blood. The CDR3 here is CASSFPTSGYEQYF. The CDR3, as DNA: TGTGCCAGCAGCTTTCCTACTAGCGGGTACGAGCAGTACTTC. The variable domain in full, completed from reference TRBV13 and TRBJ2-7, reads AAGVIQSPRHLIKEKRETATLKCYPIPRHDTVYWYQQGPGQDPQFLISFYEKMQSDKGSIPDRFSAQQFSDYHSELNMSSLELGDSALYFCASSFPTSGYEQYFGPGTRLTVT.